The source of this T cell receptor (beta chain) is a study of response to subunit inactivated influenza vaccine. Per the germline V gene, CDR1 is SGHTA and CDR2 is FQGNSA. CDR3 length equals 14 residues. V lost 2 bases, J lost 3 bases, and 3 bases stayed unmatched. TCRdb re-called the RT-PCR reads through MiXCR, storing one row per CDR3 protein. The data hold some 180,000 distinct CDR3 sequences, with nearly 9.5% observed a single time. Ten or more counts support this clonotype. What it binds is unknown. Overall study findings and caveats: With each seasonal influenza vaccination, the authors suggested, few new T cells are recruited.

The origin of this receptor is a man in his forties or fifties who received an inactivated influenza vaccine. The V and J genes are TRBV7-2 and TRBJ1-1; TRBD1 matches 7 bases. This sample comprised non-naive T cells sorted from PBMCs, obtained on the day of vaccination. In DNA form, the CDR3 reads TGTGCCAGCAGCTTAAGGGGGCGAGACACTGAAGCTTTCTTT. It translates to CASSLRGRDTEAFF. Variable domain in full (rest from reference TRBV7-2 and TRBJ1-1): GAGVSQSPSNKVTEKGKDVELRCDPISGHTALYWYRQSLGQGLEFLIYFQGNSAPDKSGLPSDRFSAERTGGSVSTLTIQRTQQEDSAVYLCASSLRGRDTEAFFGQGTRLTVV.